What follows describes a single T cell receptor (beta chain). Its specificity is unknown. 13 Jbeta primers and 60 Vbeta primers were used for the PCR. TCRdb's copy holds only in-frame clones and misses some; the assay was immunoSEQ multiplex PCR. The table includes 150,000 to 200,000 clones, approximately 80% detected once. These donors, healthy bone marrow donors, were studied. These data originate in a study of cytomegalovirus exposure and HLA in healthy donors. Study findings and constraints: A list of approximately 160 TCR beta chains associated with cytomegalovirus was given.

The length of the CDR3 is 15 residues. Trimming removed 3 bases at V and 0 bases at J, with 8 bases between. In germline, CDR1 is SGHTA, CDR2 FQGNSA. Sequenced sample: PBMCs. The TCR was taken from a boy younger than 10 in good health and CMV-seronegative. The V and J genes are TRBV7-2 and TRBJ2-2; D may be TRBD2 (6 bases). The CDR3 protein is CASSFRTTNTGELFF. CDR3 nucleotide sequence: TGTGCCAGCAGCTTTAGGACTACGAACACCGGGGAGCTGTTTTTT.